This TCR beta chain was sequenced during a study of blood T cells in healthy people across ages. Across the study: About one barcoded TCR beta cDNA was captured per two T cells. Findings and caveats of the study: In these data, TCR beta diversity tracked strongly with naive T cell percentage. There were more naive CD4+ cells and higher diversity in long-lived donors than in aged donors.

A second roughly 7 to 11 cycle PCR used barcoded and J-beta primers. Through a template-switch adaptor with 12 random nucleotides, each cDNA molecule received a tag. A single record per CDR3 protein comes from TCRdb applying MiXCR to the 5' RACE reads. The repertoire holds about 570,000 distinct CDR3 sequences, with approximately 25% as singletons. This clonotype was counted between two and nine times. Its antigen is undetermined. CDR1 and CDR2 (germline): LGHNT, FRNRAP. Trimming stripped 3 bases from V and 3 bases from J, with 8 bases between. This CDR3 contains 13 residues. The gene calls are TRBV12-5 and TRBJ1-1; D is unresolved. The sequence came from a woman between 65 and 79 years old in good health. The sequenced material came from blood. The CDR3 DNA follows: TGTGCTAGTGGTTTCCCGGGAGACACTGAAGCTTTCTTT. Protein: CASGFPGDTEAFF. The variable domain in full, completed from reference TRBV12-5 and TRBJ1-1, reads DARVTQTPRHKVTEMGQEVTMRCQPILGHNTVFWYRQTMMQGLELLAYFRNRAPLDDSGMPKDRFSAEMPDATLATLKIQPSEPRDSAVYFCASGFPGDTEAFFGQGTRLTVV.